This T cell receptor (delta chain) was sequenced during a study of gamma-delta T cells after stem cell transplantation. This clone has a handful of counts. TCRdb's protein for this DNA is that of a much larger clone and differs from the translation at residue 4, likely a read error; the protein shown is the DNA translation. Per the germline V gene, CDR1 is GEAIGNYY and CDR2 is EKD. The CDR3 spans 19 residues. TCRdb re-called clones from the RT-PCR reads using CATT. Counted here are 900 or so delta-chain clones, approximately 1.5% occurring once; the ten biggest clones make up 65% to 80%. The V call is TRDV2, the J call TRDJ1, with 13 bases aligning to TRDD3. The sample consisted of gamma-delta T cells. The TCR sequence derives from a human donor. It is not recorded whose cells these are; they may come from a transplant donor. The CDR3 is CACATLLGDTPTGTDKLIF. CDR3 bases: TGTGCCTGTGCCACCTTACTGGGGGATACGCCTACGGGCACCGATAAACTCATCTTT.